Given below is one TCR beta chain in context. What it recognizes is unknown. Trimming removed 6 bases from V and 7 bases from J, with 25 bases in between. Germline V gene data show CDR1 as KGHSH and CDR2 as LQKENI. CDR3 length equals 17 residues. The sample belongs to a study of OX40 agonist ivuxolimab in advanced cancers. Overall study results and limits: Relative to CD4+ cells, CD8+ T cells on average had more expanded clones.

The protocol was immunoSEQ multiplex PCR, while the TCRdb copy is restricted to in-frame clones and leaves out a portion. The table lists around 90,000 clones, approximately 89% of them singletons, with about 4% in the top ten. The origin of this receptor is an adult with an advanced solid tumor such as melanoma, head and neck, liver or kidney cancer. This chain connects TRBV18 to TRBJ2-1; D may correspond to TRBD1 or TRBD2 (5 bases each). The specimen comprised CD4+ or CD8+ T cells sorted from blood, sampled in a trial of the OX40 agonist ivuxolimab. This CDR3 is CASSGGQWGSAKNEQFF. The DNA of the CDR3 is TGTGCCAGCTCGGGCGGGCAATGGGGGTCTGCTAAAAATGAGCAGTTCTTC.